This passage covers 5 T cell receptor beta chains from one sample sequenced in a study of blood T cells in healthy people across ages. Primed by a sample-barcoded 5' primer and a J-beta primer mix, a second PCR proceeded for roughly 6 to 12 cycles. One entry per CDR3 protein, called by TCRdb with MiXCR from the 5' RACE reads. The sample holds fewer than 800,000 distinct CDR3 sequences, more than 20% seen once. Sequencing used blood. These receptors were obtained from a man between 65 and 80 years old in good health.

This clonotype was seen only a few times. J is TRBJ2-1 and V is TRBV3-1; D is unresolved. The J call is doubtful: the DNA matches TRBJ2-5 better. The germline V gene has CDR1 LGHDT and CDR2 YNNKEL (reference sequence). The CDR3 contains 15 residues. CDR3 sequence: CASSPGPWVQETQYF. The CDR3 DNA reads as TGTGCCAGCAGCCCAGGACCTTGGGTTCAAGAGACCCAGTACTTC.

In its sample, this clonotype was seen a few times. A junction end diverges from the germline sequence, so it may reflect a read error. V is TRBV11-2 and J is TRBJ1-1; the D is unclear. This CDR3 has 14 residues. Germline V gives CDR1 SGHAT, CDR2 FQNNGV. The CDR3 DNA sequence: TGTGCCACCAGAGCAATGCCGAAGAACACTGAGGCTTTCTTT. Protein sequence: CATRAMPKNTEAFF.

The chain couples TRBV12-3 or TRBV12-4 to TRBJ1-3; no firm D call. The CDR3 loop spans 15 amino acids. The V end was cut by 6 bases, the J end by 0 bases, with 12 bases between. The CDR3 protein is CASSRSGVSGNTIYF. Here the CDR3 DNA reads TGTGCCAGCAGCAGGAGCGGAGTCTCTGGAAACACCATATATTTT.

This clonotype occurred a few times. CDR3 residues: CASSTSGIGEKLFF. The CDR3 bases are TGTGCCAGCAGCACTTCCGGGATTGGTGAAAAACTGTTTTTT. This chain uses TRBV9 with TRBJ1-4; D call uncertain. The CDR3 has 14 residues. Trimming removed 4 bases from V and 7 bases from J, with 14 bases in between. Germline V gene data show CDR1 as SGDLS and CDR2 as YYNGEE.

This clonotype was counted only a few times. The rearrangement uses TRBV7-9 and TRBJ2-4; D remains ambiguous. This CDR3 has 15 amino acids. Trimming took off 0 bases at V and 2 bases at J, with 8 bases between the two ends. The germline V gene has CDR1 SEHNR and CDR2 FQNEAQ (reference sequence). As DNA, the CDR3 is TGTGCCAGCAGCTTAGCCGTCGGAACCAAAAACATTCAGTACTTC. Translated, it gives CASSLAVGTKNIQYF.